The next 13 T cell receptor beta chains were all read from a single sample in a study of blood T cells in healthy people across ages. Primers used in a second PCR of roughly 6 to 12 cycles were a sample-barcoded 5' primer and a J-beta primer mix. TCRdb processed the 5' RACE reads anew with MiXCR; each CDR3 protein has one entry. The sample carries roughly 1.6 million distinct CDR3 sequences, around 35% recorded once. Specimen: blood. Receptors were obtained from a woman aged 25 to 39 in good health.

The chain links TRBV7-3 to TRBJ2-2; 8 bases are shared with TRBD2. V was pared by 4 bases and J by 4 bases, with 8 bases of the junction left unmatched. The CDR3 length is 16 residues. CDR1 and CDR2 from the germline V gene are SGHTA and FQGTGA. The CDR3 DNA sequence: TGTGCCAGCAGCTCCAAAGCGGGAGAGACCACCGGGGAGCTGTTTTTT. It codes for CASSSKAGETTGELFF.

The chain employs TRBV20-1 and TRBJ2-5; 11 bases map to TRBD2. The CDR3 has 17 residues. V lost 0 bases, J lost 5 bases, and 11 bases stayed unmatched. Looked up from germline, CDR1 is DFQATT and CDR2 is SNEGSKA (reference sequence). CDR3 protein: CSARDRTASGGLETQYF. The CDR3, as DNA: TGCAGTGCTAGAGATAGGACCGCTAGCGGGGGGTTGGAGACCCAGTACTTC.

The rearrangement links TRBV12-3 or TRBV12-4 to TRBJ1-1; D might be TRBD1 (5 bases). CDR3 length: 15 amino acids. Trimming took off 0 bases at V and 8 bases at J, with 16 bases between the two ends. The CDR3 coding sequence is TGTGCCAGCAGTTTAGCGGCGGGACCGGATTCCGAAGCTTTCTTT. It is translated as CASSLAAGPDSEAFF.

The chain couples TRBV20-1 to TRBJ2-7; 14 bases line up with TRBD2. Trimming at V came to 1 base and at J to 3 bases, leaving 8 bases not matched to a gene. The CDR3 runs 17 residues. Germline V gives CDR1 DFQATT, CDR2 SNEGSKA (reference sequence). CDR3 protein: CSARATTSGGGLYEQYF. The DNA of the CDR3 is TGCAGTGCTAGAGCGACGACTAGCGGGGGGGGGCTCTACGAGCAGTACTTC.

V usage is TRBV5-4 and J usage is TRBJ2-7, with 7 positions matching TRBD1. This CDR3 contains 14 residues. The germline V gene has CDR1 SGHNT and CDR2 YYREEE (reference sequence). V was clipped by 5 bases and J by 4 bases; unmatched bases: 9. Written as DNA, the CDR3 is TGTGCCAGCAGACCATTTCGGGACAGTTACGAGCAGTACTTC. Translating gives CASRPFRDSYEQYF.

The V call is TRBV7-9, the J call TRBJ1-5, with D uncertain. Looked up from germline, CDR1 is SEHNR and CDR2 is FQNEAQ (reference sequence). This CDR3 is built from 16 residues. The V end was cut by 5 bases, the J end by 3 bases, with 17 bases between. Here the CDR3 DNA reads TGTGCCAGCAGCCCAAACAACGCCGCGCTCAATCAGCCCCAGCATTTT. Protein: CASSPNNAALNQPQHF. Full variable domain (outside the CDR3, taken from reference TRBV7-9 and TRBJ1-5): DTGVSQNPRHKITKRGQNVTFRCDPISEHNRLYWYRQTLGQGPEFLTYFQNEAQLEKSRLLSDRFSAERPKGSFSTLEIQRTEQGDSAMYLCASSPNNAALNQPQHFGDGTRLSIL.

This clonotype was observed a handful of times. V gene TRBV29-1 combines with J gene TRBJ1-4, with a tentative D call TRBD1 (6 bases). Trimming shortened V by 6 bases and J by 5 bases, and 13 bases separated the two germline ends. This CDR3 has 13 residues. CDR1 is SQVTM, CDR2 ANQGSEA, per germline. CDR3 nucleotides: TGCAGCGTAGTATTGGGGGCGAATGAAAAACTGTTTTTT. Translation gives CSVVLGANEKLFF.

The chain carries TRBV28 and TRBJ2-5; 11 nucleotides agree with TRBD1. CDR3 size: 16 residues. The germline V gene encodes CDR1 MDHEN and CDR2 SYDVKM. V was clipped by 5 bases and J by 5 bases; unmatched bases: 10. Here the CDR3 reads CASSPLGGTGGETQYF. CDR3 nucleotides: TGTGCCAGCAGTCCTCTCGGGGGGACAGGGGGTGAGACCCAGTACTTC.

This chain connects TRBV5-1 to TRBJ2-5, with D possibly being TRBD1 (6 bases). The CDR3 runs 14 residues. The germline V and J ends were trimmed by 3 bases and 5 bases, with 14 bases remaining between them. Germline CDR1 and CDR2: SGHRS and YFSETQ. The CDR3 DNA reads TGCGCCAGCAGCTCGGCTGGGGGCCTGGAGACCCAGTACTTC. It specifies CASSSAGGLETQYF.

The V gene is TRBV7-6, the J gene TRBJ2-1; a possible D gene is TRBD2 (7 bases). V lost 5 bases, J lost 5 bases, and 13 bases lay in between. Germline V gene data show CDR1 as SGHVS and CDR2 as FNYEAQ. CDR3 length equals 14 residues. CDR3 protein: CASSGGGGHNEQFF. In DNA, the CDR3 is TGTGCCAGCAGCGGAGGGGGGGGTCACAATGAGCAGTTCTTC.

In DNA, the CDR3 is TGTGCCAGCAGCTTTCCAGGCCCAGATACGCAGTATTTT. Translation: CASSFPGPDTQYF. This chain links TRBV7-9 with TRBJ2-3; D not certain. Germline assignment: CDR1 SEHNR and CDR2 FQNEAQ (reference sequence). Between the trimmed V and J ends, which lost 3 bases and 4 bases, there was a span of 8 bases. The CDR3 runs 13 residues.

The chain uses TRBV27 and TRBJ1-1; D possibly corresponds to TRBD1 (6 bases). This CDR3 has 14 amino acids. Germline values: CDR1 MNHEY, CDR2 SMNVEV (reference sequence). Trimming left V 8 bases short and J 1 base short, with 14 bases between. CDR3 in amino acids: CASGNGGRNTEAFF. CDR3 sequence (DNA): TGTGCCAGCGGCAACGGGGGGCGGAACACTGAAGCTTTCTTT.

About this clonotype itself: This may be a read error: a much more frequent sequence differs by one nucleotide. The chain uses TRBV4-1 and TRBJ2-7; perhaps D is TRBD1 or TRBD2 (6 bases each). Germline loops: CDR1 MGHRA, CDR2 YSYEKL. The length of the CDR3 is 14 residues. This CDR3 reads CAGSQGRPDYEQYF. For the CDR3, the DNA is TGCGCCGGCAGCCAGGGGAGGCCGGATTACGAGCAGTACTTC.